What follows are 12 T cell receptor beta chains derived from one specimen sequenced in a study of shared clonotypes between healthy human individuals. Sequencing used immunoSEQ multiplex PCR; TCRdb keeps in-frame clones, though not all of them. This sample carries 700,000 or so clones, approximately 75% of them seen once, and the ten largest clones take about 1.8%. Sequencing input: memory CD4+ T cells sorted from blood. Subset specified: CD45RA-negative fraction. These receptors came from a woman between 25 and 40 years old in good health.

This clone was seen a few times. The chain is built from TRBV15 and TRBJ2-3, with D possibly being TRBD2 (6 bases). The CDR3 covers 15 residues. Between the trimmed V and J ends, which lost 0 bases and 4 bases, there was a span of 11 bases. Germline V lookup: CDR1 LNHNV, CDR2 YYDKDF (reference sequence). For the CDR3, the DNA is TGTGCCACCAGCAGAGACGTGGGAGGAGCAGATACGCAGTATTTT. It specifies CATSRDVGGADTQYF.

The chain recombines TRBV2 with TRBJ1-5, with D maybe TRBD1 (5 bases). Trimming left V 7 bases short and J 3 bases short, with 13 bases between. CDR3 length equals 14 residues. CDR1 is SNHLY and CDR2 is FYNNEI in the germline V gene. CDR3 coding DNA: TGTGCCAGCACGCCAGGGCGGGACAATCAGCCCCAGCATTTT. This gives the protein CASTPGRDNQPQHF.

The J gene is TRBJ2-1, the V gene TRBV7-6, with 9 positions matching TRBD1. J gave up 3 bases and V 1 base, and 4 bases lay outside the gene matches. The germline V gene has CDR1 SGHVS and CDR2 FNYEAQ. The CDR3 consists of 16 residues. The CDR3 protein is CASSLVEGQGYNEQFF. CDR3 in DNA: TGTGCCAGCAGCTTAGTTGAGGGACAGGGCTACAATGAGCAGTTCTTC. The full variable domain, in which reference TRBV7-6 and TRBJ2-1 provide the parts outside the CDR3, is GAGVSQSPRYKVTKRGQDVALRCDPISGHVSLYWYRQALGQGPEFLTYFNYEAQQDKSGLPNDRFSAERPEGSISTLTIQRTEQRDSAMYRCASSLVEGQGYNEQFFGPGTRLTVL.

The rearrangement links TRBV4-2 to TRBJ1-3; D uncertain. Trimming removed 0 bases at V and 7 bases at J, with 16 bases between. Germline assignment: CDR1 LGHNA and CDR2 YNFKEQ. The CDR3 consists of 16 residues. CDR3 nucleotides: TGTGCCAGCAGCCAAGAGGTCGCCGACCTGGGGAACACCATATATTTT. Translating it yields CASSQEVADLGNTIYF.

The CDR3 sequence is CASSQLQGVEETQYF. DNA of the CDR3: TGTGCCAGCTCACAACTACAGGGGGTTGAAGAGACCCAGTACTTC. This rearrangement joins TRBV18 to TRBJ2-5; 8 positions agree with TRBD1. Germline V gives CDR1 KGHSH, CDR2 LQKENI. V was pared by 4 bases and J by 3 bases, with 7 bases of the junction left unmatched. The CDR3 sequence is 15 residues long.

This clone occurred many times. This rearrangement joins TRBV2 to TRBJ1-3; D might be TRBD1 (6 bases). Trimming removed 5 bases from V and 7 bases from J, with 12 bases in between. Per germline, CDR1 SNHLY and CDR2 FYNNEI. There are 13 residues in the CDR3. DNA of the CDR3: TGTGCCAGCAGTCCGGACAGTGGGAACACCATATATTTT. Residues: CASSPDSGNTIYF.

This clone was counted between two and nine times. The rearrangement joins TRBV30 to TRBJ1-2; no clear D. Between the trimmed V and J ends, which lost 5 bases and 4 bases, there was a span of 11 bases. The CDR3 consists of 12 residues. CDR1 and CDR2 (germline): GTSNPN, SVGIG (reference sequence). CDR3 DNA: TGTGCCTGGGCCTCCGAAGGCTATGGCTACACCTTC. This translates into CAWASEGYGYTF.

V usage is TRBV2 and J usage is TRBJ1-3; D unresolved. V was clipped by 3 bases and J by 1 base, with 10 bases between them. Germline V gene sequence: CDR1 SNHLY, CDR2 FYNNEI. The CDR3 is 15 amino acids. This CDR3 reads CASSDLQDSGNTIYF. CDR3 sequence (DNA): TGTGCCAGCAGTGACCTCCAGGATTCTGGAAACACCATATATTTT.

The chain links TRBV27 to TRBJ1-2; D is uncertain. The V end lost 6 bases, the J end lost 3 bases, and 5 bases lay between the germline ends. Germline V gene lookup returns CDR1 MNHEY and CDR2 SMNVEV (reference sequence). The CDR3 runs to 11 residues. In DNA, the CDR3 is TGTGCCAGCAGGGGGTACTATGGCTACACCTTC. Translated, it gives CASRGYYGYTF.

The genes are TRBV6-6 and TRBJ2-2; D ambiguous. CDR3 size: 14 residues. The germline V gene encodes CDR1 MNHNY and CDR2 SVGAGI (reference sequence). V was trimmed by 5 bases and J by 4 bases, leaving 11 bases between them. CDR3 sequence reads: CASSPRSITGELFF. CDR3 DNA: TGTGCCAGCAGTCCCCGGAGTATCACCGGGGAGCTGTTTTTT.

As concerns this clone: A read error is likely here: a far larger clone is one base away. The same CDR3 arises from other DNA sequences in this sample as well. This rearrangement joins TRBV5-1 to TRBJ2-1; 7 bases map to TRBD1. The CDR3 runs 15 residues. Germline assignment: CDR1 SGHRS and CDR2 YFSETQ. V shed 3 bases, J shed 0 bases, and the junction held 3 bases outside the gene matches. The CDR3 spells CASSSDRSSYNEQFF. The CDR3 DNA follows: TGCGCCAGCAGCTCGGACAGGAGCTCCTACAATGAGCAGTTCTTC.

The chain employs TRBV18 and TRBJ2-5, with D possibly being TRBD2 (6 bases). Germline-derived CDR1 and CDR2 are KGHSH and LQKENI. The germline V and J ends were trimmed by 6 bases and 5 bases, with 16 bases remaining between them. This CDR3 is 14 amino acids long. The CDR3, as DNA: TGTGCCAGCTCCAGATTACGGGAGTCGGAGACCCAGTACTTC. It encodes CASSRLRESETQYF.